This entry lists 32 T cell receptor beta chains sequenced from one sample in a study of CXCR3-negative and CXCR3-positive naive CD8 T cells. TRB cDNA libraries were made by UMI-labeled 5' RACE. Using the 5' RACE reads, TCRdb records one entry per CDR3 protein without DNA. Seen in this sample are 70,000 to 100,000 distinct CDR3 sequences; the ten most common clones hold 0.95% to 1.4%. Sequencing was performed on naive CXCR3- CD8+ T cells from blood. The subset was: CD45RO-CCR7+CD27+CD95- naive CD8+ T cells lacking CXCR3 (TNR3-). The receptors come from a human donor in good health. Some clones in this sample may be carry-over from other donors' samples.

V and J are TRBV12-3 or TRBV12-4 and TRBJ2-3; the TRBD1 assignment by TCRdb is unverifiable without DNA. The CDR3 loop spans 17 amino acids. CDR3 residues: CASSFQRQGPPPDTQYF.

The gene calls are TRBV19 and TRBJ1-2; the D call of TRBD1 rests on TCRdb alone, since no DNA is present to check it. CDR1 and CDR2 (germline): LNHDA, SQIVND (reference sequence). The CDR3 sequence is 14 residues long. CDR3 amino acids: CASSMGLTGYGYIF.

This sequence joins TRBV6-5 and TRBJ2-6. CDR3 length: 14 residues. Per germline, CDR1 MNHEY and CDR2 SVGAGI. CDR3 region: CASSYNSGANVLTF.

The chain is built from TRBV29-1 and TRBJ2-2; TCRdb selects TRBD2, and the lack of DNA leaves this call unchecked. The CDR3 consists of 15 residues. The germline gives CDR1 SQVTM, CDR2 ANQGSEA. This CDR3 reads CSVLSGRTNTGELFF.

CDR3 sequence reads: CASSSGTSGDEQYF. The J gene is TRBJ2-7, the V gene TRBV7-9; without DNA, the TCRdb call of TRBD2 cannot be checked. Germline-derived CDR1 and CDR2 are SEHNR and FQNEAQ (reference sequence). The CDR3 is 14 residues long.

The genes are TRBV19 and TRBJ2-7; the TRBD1 assignment by TCRdb is unverifiable without DNA. The germline gives CDR1 LNHDA, CDR2 SQIVND (reference sequence). CDR3 length: 13 amino acids. The CDR3 spells CASSARWDHEQYF.

This chain uses TRBV7-2 with TRBJ2-7; checking the TCRdb D call of TRBD1 is not possible without DNA. In germline, CDR1 is SGHTA, CDR2 FQGNSA. The CDR3 is 15 amino acids. The CDR3 reads CASSLVSRGGGEQYF. Using reference TRBV7-2 and TRBJ2-7 for the parts outside the CDR3, the full variable domain is GAGVSQSPSNKVTEKGKDVELRCDPISGHTALYWYRQSLGQGLEFLIYFQGNSAPDKSGLPSDRFSAERTGGSVSTLTIQRTQQEDSAVYLCASSLVSRGGGEQYFGPGTRLTVT.

The CDR3: CSARDLGQGFFSNQPQHF. The V and J genes are TRBV20-1 and TRBJ1-5; the TRBD1 assignment by TCRdb is unverifiable without DNA. This CDR3 spans 18 amino acids. Germline lookup yields CDR1 DFQATT and CDR2 SNEGSKA (reference sequence).

This chain uses TRBV15 with TRBJ1-2; TCRdb gives TRBD1 as the D gene, but with no DNA this cannot be confirmed. The germline CDR1 and CDR2 sequences are LNHNV and YYDKDF (reference sequence). The CDR3 has 16 amino acids. The CDR3 protein is CATSRDRGRAPYGYTF. Variable domain in full (rest from reference TRBV15 and TRBJ1-2): DAMVIQNPRYQVTQFGKPVTLSCSQTLNHNVMYWYQQKSSQAPKLLFHYYDKDFNNEADTPDNFQSRRPNTSFCFLDIRSPGLGDTAMYLCATSRDRGRAPYGYTFGSGTRLTVV.

The chain employs TRBV5-1 and TRBJ2-3; the D call from TCRdb, TRBD1, cannot be confirmed without DNA. Germline values: CDR1 SGHRS, CDR2 YFSETQ. There are 18 residues in the CDR3. CDR3 in amino acids: CASSLAYEGGPLKDTQYF.

The chain carries TRBV20-1 and TRBJ2-3. Germline V gene sequence: CDR1 DFQATT, CDR2 SNEGSKA (reference sequence). This CDR3 region has 13 residues. This chain's CDR3 is CSVFVVFTDTQYF.

The chain links TRBV4-1 to TRBJ2-5. CDR3 length equals 15 residues. Per the germline V gene, CDR1 is MGHRA and CDR2 is YSYEKL. The CDR3 protein is CASSHNEGMGETQYF.

The chain couples TRBV7-9 to TRBJ2-1; TCRdb returns TRBD2, unconfirmable since there is no DNA. The length of the CDR3 is 15 residues. Germline loops: CDR1 SEHNR, CDR2 FQNEAQ (reference sequence). CDR3 loop: CASSKYSGIEGEQFF.

The V call is TRBV7-9, the J call TRBJ2-7; there is no DNA to check the TCRdb D call of TRBD1. Germline CDR1 SEHNR, CDR2 FQNEAQ (reference sequence). The CDR3 consists of 14 residues. The CDR3 protein is CASSRTTTGSEQYF.

This chain uses TRBV29-1 with TRBJ2-7; TCRdb selects TRBD1, and the lack of DNA leaves this call unchecked. Germline V CDR1 and CDR2: SQVTM, ANQGSEA. The CDR3 spans 13 residues. This CDR3 reads CSATAGGYYEQYF.

The chain is built from TRBV7-6 and TRBJ2-3. The CDR3 consists of 12 residues. Germline values: CDR1 SGHVS, CDR2 FNYEAQ. The chain's CDR3 is CASSSVGDTQYF.

The CDR3 is CSVEGLESTDTQYF. V gene TRBV29-1 combines with J gene TRBJ2-3. Germline CDR1 reads SQVTM; CDR2 reads ANQGSEA. This CDR3 region has 14 residues.

The J gene is TRBJ2-1, the V gene TRBV11-2; TCRdb's D call, TRBD1, is unchecked because there is no DNA. The germline V gene has CDR1 SGHAT and CDR2 FQNNGV. This CDR3 region has 16 residues. The CDR3 sequence: CASSPGGQGIGNEQFF.

The chain couples TRBV6-2 or TRBV6-3 to TRBJ2-7. CDR1 is MNHEY and CDR2 is SVGEGT in the germline V gene. The length of the CDR3 is 13 residues. CDR3 loop: CASSYARYYEQYF.

The V and J genes are TRBV29-1 and TRBJ2-7; TCRdb selects TRBD1, and the lack of DNA leaves this call unchecked. Germline V gene lookup returns CDR1 SQVTM and CDR2 ANQGSEA. There are 13 residues in the CDR3. The CDR3 protein is CSVRDRGLYEQYF.

The V call is TRBV29-1, the J call TRBJ2-7; TCRdb's D call of TRBD1 is untestable without DNA. The germline CDR1 and CDR2 sequences are SQVTM and ANQGSEA. The CDR3 has 13 residues. CDR3 in amino acids: CSVVGGAVYEQYF.

This rearrangement joins TRBV21-1 to TRBJ2-7. TRBV21-1 is an annotated pseudogene. The CDR3 spans 13 residues. This CDR3 reads CASSRLRGREQYF.

This chain links TRBV28 with TRBJ2-5; the D gene TCRdb calls, TRBD1, cannot be checked with no DNA. The CDR3 extends over 15 amino acids. Germline loops: CDR1 MDHEN, CDR2 SYDVKM. CDR3 sequence: CASSPTRDYQETQYF.

Here the CDR3 reads CATSSKVYGYTF. This rearrangement joins TRBV15 to TRBJ1-2. Germline CDR1 reads LNHNV; CDR2 reads YYDKDF (reference sequence). The CDR3 has 12 residues.

J is TRBJ2-1 and V is TRBV29-1; TCRdb designates TRBD1, a call that cannot be tested without DNA. This CDR3 has 14 residues. The germline CDR1 and CDR2 sequences are SQVTM and ANQGSEA. The CDR3 loop reads CSVVPGQGRDEQFF.

This chain connects TRBV6-6 to TRBJ1-2; the TCRdb call, TRBD1, lacks DNA for checking. This CDR3 spans 13 amino acids. CDR1 and CDR2 from the germline V gene are MNHNY and SVGAGI (reference sequence). CDR3 protein: CASSPGPASGYTF.

The V gene is TRBV29-1, the J gene TRBJ2-2. This CDR3 comprises 13 residues. The V gene's germline CDR1 is SQVTM and CDR2 ANQGSEA. The CDR3 sequence is CSVDRLDTGELFF.

This sequence joins TRBV30 and TRBJ2-6; the D call of TRBD1 rests on TCRdb alone, since no DNA is present to check it. CDR3 size: 16 residues. Germline V gene data show CDR1 as GTSNPN and CDR2 as SVGIG (reference sequence). The chain's CDR3 is CAWSLTGASGANVLTF. Variable domain in full (rest from reference TRBV30 and TRBJ2-6): SQTIHQWPATLVQPVGSPLSLECTVEGTSNPNLYWYRQAAGRGLQLLFYSVGIGQISSEVPQNLSASRPQDRQFILSSKKLLLSDSGFYLCAWSLTGASGANVLTFGAGSRLTVL.

V gene TRBV7-2 combines with J gene TRBJ1-1; TCRdb calls TRBD1, which cannot be checked without DNA. There are 15 residues in the CDR3. CDR1 is SGHTA, CDR2 FQGNSA, per germline. Here the CDR3 reads CASSDGGGPNTEAFF.

V gene TRBV6-6 combines with J gene TRBJ1-2; TCRdb designates TRBD1, a call that cannot be tested without DNA. Germline V gene sequence: CDR1 MNHNY, CDR2 SVGAGI (reference sequence). CDR3 length equals 12 residues. CDR3 in amino acids: CASSPTGRVNTF.

V gene TRBV29-1 combines with J gene TRBJ1-2. This CDR3 contains 12 residues. CDR1 is SQVTM, CDR2 ANQGSEA, per germline. The CDR3 spells CSADDGNYGYTF.

V usage is TRBV7-2 and J usage is TRBJ2-7; the TCRdb call, TRBD1, lacks DNA for checking. Germline-derived CDR1 and CDR2 are SGHTA and FQGNSA. CDR3 length: 15 residues. The CDR3 is CASSPMMTGGDEQYF.